This TCR beta chain was sequenced for a study of CD8 T cells in Susac syndrome. Study outcomes and limitations: A relatively small number of individuals underwent TCR sequencing and HLA analysis.

Sequencing of TCR beta drew on CD8+ and CD4+ T cells from blood. Isolation of CD8+ and CD4+ T cells was performed negatively, whereas enrichment of TEMRA cells was done by FACS. With regard to this clonotype: Its antigen is unknown.

Trimming at V came to 4 bases and at J to 3 bases, leaving 12 bases not matched to a gene. CDR3 size: 16 residues. Reverse transcription used about 0.5 to 1 ug RNA and random hexamers. Across 54 Vbeta and 13 Jbeta, TCR beta CDR3 was amplified with immunoSEQ multiplex PCR. TCRdb reprocessed the immunoSEQ multiplex PCR reads with MiXCR, giving one entry per CDR3 protein. The top ten hold approximately 0.1% of the sample, which has under 200,000 distinct CDR3 sequences, about 94% seen once. The rearrangement links TRBV12-3 or TRBV12-4 to TRBJ2-7; 7 nucleotides align to TRBD2. Sequencing input: CD4+ T cells from PBMCs. The sequence was obtained from a human donor in good health. DNA of the CDR3: TGTGCCAGCAGTTCATGGTCGGCTAGCGGACTCTACGAGCAGTACTTC. It specifies CASSSWSASGLYEQYF.